This entry concerns a single TCR beta chain. The V gene end was trimmed by 4 bases and the J gene end by 7 bases; junction bases not matched to a gene: 6. Germline V gives CDR1 SGHRS, CDR2 YFSETQ. The CDR3 is made up of 13 amino acids. This specimen comes from a study of T cell changes during pregnancy in multiple sclerosis. The method was immunoSEQ multiplex PCR; TCRdb's version includes in-frame clones alone and lacks a portion of them. The top ten clones hold over 2% of a sample with about 96,000 clones, roughly 92% of them seen once. The chain combines TRBV5-1 with TRBJ1-1; 8 bases are shared with TRBD1. Material: peripheral blood, obtained in the first trimester of pregnancy. The TCR was taken from a female donor with multiple sclerosis, enrolled in a pregnancy study. CDR3: CASSNGQGSEAFF. The CDR3 bases are TGCGCCAGCAGCAATGGACAGGGAAGTGAAGCTTTCTTT.